The TCR beta chain under discussion was sequenced for a study of shared clonotypes between healthy human individuals (dated by TCRdb to about 2020). Background for the entire study: A few men and a couple of women, aged 18 to 49 years, made up the cohort. For each donor, CD4 naive and CD4 memory were each given three plates, CD8 naive was given two plates, and CD8 memory was given one plate. To estimate repertoire size and how much clonotype sharing occurs between individuals, the study deeply sequenced the blood TCR repertoires of about five healthy adults. To increase sequencing depth and limit assay-specific biases, different laboratories used diverse techniques to prepare libraries and sequence TCR repertoires. Leukapheresis yielded between about 0.8 and 8.9 billion PBMCs per donor.

The donors were healthy, HIV-negative adults who had no recently reported acute infections or vaccinations. All donors were Caucasian adults living in Nashville, Tennessee, USA. CD4+ T cells were enriched through magnetic negative selection, after which naive cells were positively selected on CD45RA and the remaining negative fraction served as the memory subset. Blood was collected by leukapheresis, and PBMCs were isolated by Ficoll-Histopaque density gradient centrifugation and then cryopreserved in liquid nitrogen vapor phase. Analytical flow cytometry was used to check the purity and quantity of each magnetically sorted T cell population. Each sorted fraction had its genomic DNA isolated and then quantified by UV absorbance on a Nanodrop 2000c. Between the V and J ends, shortened by 0 bases and 4 bases respectively, the junction contains 7 bases. CDR1 and CDR2 are read off the germline V gene as SGHVS and FQNEAQ. From the cysteine up to the phenylalanine, the CDR3 has a length of 13 residues. Only the CDR3 part of the read is kept: 39 bases, read in frame from the first base.

Overall study results and their limits: Pairwise subsampling led to the expectation that sequencing depth would affect the degree of clonotype sharing among donors. The small number of donors limited the genetic and exposure-history diversity represented. Estimated clonotype richness was generally larger for naive than for memory subsets. Across a handful of donors, around 5% of naive CD4, roughly 3.4% of naive CD8, under 2.5% of memory CD4, and roughly 0.4% of memory CD8 clonotypes were shared. Compared with non-shared clonotypes, clonotypes shared by all four sorted-subset donors had higher generation probabilities. Even with the large sequencing depth, rarefaction of the sorted-subset datasets indicated that sequencing was incomplete. Sampling was restricted to blood, and TCR repertoires in tissues likely differ from the TCR repertoires found in blood.

Remarks on this clone: Its antigen is still unknown. Base qualities are missing; no much larger clone stands one base away.

TCR CDR3 regions were amplified from genomic DNA by multiplex PCR using the deep immunoSEQ assay. Extracted genomic DNA from each cell subset was distributed evenly across all wells of several immunoSEQ 96-well plates, and each plate was treated as a replicate. For sorted subsets, around 200 ng genomic DNA, equal to tens of thousands of T cell genomes, was loaded into each replicate PCR. The purified libraries were quantified using a Qubit 3.0 fluorometer, sized with a Bioanalyzer 2100, and then quantified again using the KAPA Library Quantification kit. Every immunoSEQ 96-well plate was sequenced on a separate single-read 150-cycle Illumina NextSeq 550 flow cell. The study's processing was this. The immunoSEQ output contained only junctional sequences without quality scores, so filtering could not match that applied to full-length reads. Sequences were annotated with PyIR, a Python wrapper for IgBLAST v1.9, and V/J genes and CDR3 were assigned using IMGT germline references. Any read was removed if the V/J assignment was weak (E-value above 1e-6), the CDR3 was missing, or the read contained stop codons, out-of-frame junctions, or ambiguous translated residues. A V3J clonotype was defined by an identical inferred V gene, J gene, and CDR3 amino acid sequence. Percentage overlap between repertoires was calculated by dividing the number of shared unique clonotypes by the size of the smaller repertoire. RTK rarefaction, the Chao1 estimator, and Recon v2.1 estimates of unobserved clonotypes were used to assess repertoire richness. OLGA was used to compute generation probabilities for all TCRbeta clonotypes that the gDNA method yielded from a handful of donors. The source is immuneACCESS, and TCRdb retained only in-frame sequences with V and J called. Part of the clones is not carried over; for the studies checked, unresolved V genes explain less than half of this, and the remainder is unexplained. V and J calls and clone size are given by that table; D and trimming were obtained from the DNA. The table for this sample lists fewer than 200,000 clones; roughly 93% of them were counted only once. The biggest ten clones account for approximately 0.07% of the sample.

This TCR was sampled from a woman under 40 in good health. What was sequenced was naive CD4+ T cells sorted from blood. This sample's cell subset or site label indicates: CD45RA+ positively selected. Recombination connected TRBV7-8 to TRBJ2-7; the D gene lacks a confident call. At the DNA level, the sequence is TGTGCCAGCAGCTTAGCGTCCAGGTACGAGCAGTACTTC. It specifies CASSLASRYEQYF.